This is a list of T cell receptor beta chains from one sample in a study of T cell responses to AZD1222 COVID-19 vaccine. Repertoires were generated with immunoSEQ multiplex PCR, while TCRdb's copy carries only in-frame clones and drops some. The table has over 110,000 clones, around 89% seen once. Sequencing was performed on peripheral blood, taken on day 0 of AZD1222 vaccination. These receptors all stem from an adult in good health. Each CDR3 is given with its conserved first and last residue. The D gene is left open where the match is weak. Clone size, where shown, is once, few, many, or a class for clones that have expanded.

J,D,V,length,size,DNA,CDR3
TRBJ1-3,-,TRBV4-1,15,once,TGCGCCAGCAGCCAAGCGGAAAACTCTGGAAACACCATATATTTT,CASSQAENSGNTIYF
TRBJ2-1,TRBD2,TRBV7-8,19,-,TGTGCCAGCAGCTTAAGGGACTACCCATATGGCACCGGGGACAATGAGCAGTTCTTC,CASSLRDYPYGTGDNEQFF
TRBJ1-5,TRBD1,TRBV6-5,14,-,TGTGCCAGCAGACTCACAGGGGTTAATCAGCCCCAGCATTTT,CASRLTGVNQPQHF
TRBJ2-7,-,TRBV11-2,16,-,TGTGCCAGCAGCCCTATTGCCAGGCAAAGCTCCTACGAGCAGTACTTC,CASSPIARQSSYEQYF
TRBJ1-5,-,TRBV19,15,-,TGTGCCAGTAGTATCGTATATGGGGGCAATCAGCCCCAGCATTTT,CASSIVYGGNQPQHF
TRBJ1-2,TRBD1,TRBV19,15,-,TGTGCCAGTACCACAAAGACAGGGAATCCCTATGGCTACACCTTC,CASTTKTGNPYGYTF
TRBJ2-5,-,TRBV5-1,14,-,TGCGCCAGCAGCTTGGCCACTAGATTGGAGACCCAGTACTTC,CASSLATRLETQYF
TRBJ1-5,-,TRBV19,16,-,TGTGCCAGTACCTGGGACCGGAGTTATAGCAATCAGCCCCAGCATTTT,CASTWDRSYSNQPQHF
TRBJ1-1,-,TRBV6-5,13,-,TGTGCCAGCAGCCTAAAGGCTACCACTGAAGCTTTCTTT,CASSLKATTEAFF
TRBJ1-3,-,TRBV19,17,-,TGTGCCAGTAGTATAGCCCCTCGGACAGCCTCTGGAAACACCATATATTTT,CASSIAPRTASGNTIYF
TRBJ1-6,-,TRBV12-3/TRBV12-4,12,-,TGTGCCAGCAGTTTTCTAAGATCACCCCTCCACTTT,CASSFLRSPLHF
TRBJ2-4,-,TRBV11-2,12,-,TGTGCCAGCAGCCCCGGGGTAAACATTCAGTACTTC,CASSPGVNIQYF
TRBJ1-1,-,TRBV29-1,13,-,TGCAGCGTTGGGGTTTCCCCGAACACTGAAGCTTTCTTT,CSVGVSPNTEAFF
TRBJ2-3,-,TRBV19,14,once,TGTGCCAGCAGTAGAGGGGGACACACAGATACGCAGTATTTT,CASSRGGHTDTQYF
TRBJ2-1,-,TRBV6-5,13,-,TGTGCCAGCGGAGAGGACTCCTACAATGAGCAGTTCTTC,CASGEDSYNEQFF
TRBJ1-5,TRBD1,TRBV7-8,16,-,TGTGCCAGCAGCCTGGGGACAGAGATCAGCAATCAGCCCCAGCATTTT,CASSLGTEISNQPQHF
TRBJ1-1,-,TRBV13,12,once,TGTGCCAGCAGCTCAACGGGCACTGAAGCTTTCTTT,CASSSTGTEAFF
TRBJ2-3,-,TRBV5-1,14,once,TGCGCCAGCAGCGAAGGACACTCCACAGATACGCAGTATTTT,CASSEGHSTDTQYF
TRBJ1-6,-,TRBV4-2,16,-,TGTGCCAGCAGCCAAGATCCCCCAGGGAACAATTCACCCCTCCACTTT,CASSQDPPGNNSPLHF
TRBJ2-7,-,TRBV27,13,-,TGTGCCAGCAGTTACAAGAGGGACTACGAGCAGTACTTC,CASSYKRDYEQYF
TRBJ2-2,-,TRBV7-6,14,-,TGTGCCAGCAGCCGATCGGGGGTTCTAGGGGAGCTGTTTTTT,CASSRSGVLGELFF
TRBJ1-6,-,TRBV4-1,16,-,TGCGCCAGCAGCGAAGTTAACATGGGATTTAATTCACCCCTCCACTTT,CASSEVNMGFNSPLHF
TRBJ2-3,-,TRBV7-2,12,-,TGTGCCAGCAGCCTCCGGGAAGTCACGCAGTATTTT,CASSLREVTQYF
TRBJ2-2,TRBD2,TRBV2,16,once,TGTGCCAGCAGTGACGGACTAGCATGGAACACCGGGGAGCTGTTTTTT,CASSDGLAWNTGELFF
TRBJ2-7,-,TRBV14,13,-,TGTGCCAGCAGCCAAGATTTGGGGGGCGAGCAGTACTTC,CASSQDLGGEQYF
TRBJ2-3,-,TRBV28,16,-,TGTGCCAGCAGTTTGGGGGCCGGCGTTGCGACAGATACGCAGTATTTT,CASSLGAGVATDTQYF
TRBJ2-5,-,TRBV19,14,-,TGTGCCAGTAGTACCACAGGGCTGGAAGAGACCCAGTACTTC,CASSTTGLEETQYF
TRBJ1-3,-,TRBV19,13,-,TGTGCCAGCGGACGAAGCTCTGGAAACACCATATATTTT,CASGRSSGNTIYF
TRBJ2-2,-,TRBV19,11,-,TGTGCCACCAGAGATCGGTTTTGGCTGTTTTTT,CATRDRFWLFF
TRBJ1-2,TRBD1,TRBV30,14,-,TGTGCCTGGAGTGGGACAGGGGGTAAATATGGCTACACCTTC,CAWSGTGGKYGYTF
TRBJ2-3,TRBD2,TRBV9,14,-,TGTGCCAGCAGCGTAGGTAGCGGGTGGGATACGCAGTATTTT,CASSVGSGWDTQYF
TRBJ2-7,TRBD1,TRBV5-6,14,once,TGTGCCAGCAGCTTCCGGGACAGGGGGTACGAGCAGTACTTC,CASSFRDRGYEQYF
TRBJ1-1,-,TRBV5-1,17,-,TGCGCCAGCAGCTTTGGAGATAACAGGGTAGGGGACACTGAAGCTTTCTTT,CASSFGDNRVGDTEAFF